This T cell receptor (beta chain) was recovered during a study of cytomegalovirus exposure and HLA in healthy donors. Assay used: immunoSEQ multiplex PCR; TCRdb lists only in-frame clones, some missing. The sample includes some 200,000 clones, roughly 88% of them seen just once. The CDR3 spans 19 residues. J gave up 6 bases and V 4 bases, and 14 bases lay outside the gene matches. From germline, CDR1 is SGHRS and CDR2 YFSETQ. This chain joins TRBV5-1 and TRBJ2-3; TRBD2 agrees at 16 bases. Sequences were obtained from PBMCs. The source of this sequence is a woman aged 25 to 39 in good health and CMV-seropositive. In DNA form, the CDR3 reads TGCGCCAGCAGCGTCGGGACTAGCGGGAGGGCCATCTCTTCGGATACGCAGTATTTT. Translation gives CASSVGTSGRAISSDTQYF.